What follows describes a single TCR beta chain. The CDR3 length is 14 residues. Germline CDR1 reads MNHEY; CDR2 reads SVGAGI. Trimming took 4 bases from V and 0 from J, leaving 6 bases between them. The record originates from a study of blood T cell repertoires in COVID-19. Measured with immunoSEQ multiplex PCR; TCRdb has only the in-frame clones, and not every one. The sample yields fewer than 60,000 clones, approximately 80% seen once. This clonotype was sampled from a human donor in a cohort sampled during active COVID-19. The chain has TRBV6-5 and TRBJ1-4; no definite D call. Input material: peripheral blood. DNA of the CDR3: TGTGCCAGCAGTTCAACTACAACTAATGAAAAACTGTTTTTT. Encoded protein: CASSSTTTNEKLFF.